Listed below are T cell receptor beta chains from one sample, sequenced in a study of T cells in Graves' hyperthyroidism and ophthalmopathy. TCRdb ran MiXCR on the multiplex PCR reads and lists one entry per CDR3 protein. The repertoire holds over 650,000 distinct CDR3 sequences, with approximately 42% as singletons. Sequenced: peripheral blood or thyroid tissue (not recorded which). Every receptor here comes from an adult man with Graves' disease, either hyperthyroidism or ophthalmopathy (not recorded which). The CDR3 runs from the conserved cysteine through the conserved F or W. The D gene is left open where the match is weak. Part of the rows lack a size; the others show once, few, many or a class for expanded clones.

clone_size | j_call | d_call | v_call | cdr3_aa | cdr3_nt
many | TRBJ2-7 | TRBD2 | TRBV19 | CASSSSGRTYEQYF | TGTGCCAGTAGTAGTAGCGGGAGAACCTACGAGCAGTACTTC
NA | TRBJ2-7 | NA | TRBV7-9 | CASSTRPTGSRQYF | TGTGCCAGCAGCACCCGCCCGACTGGTTCACGGCAGTACTTC
NA | TRBJ2-5 | TRBD2 | TRBV9 | CASSEAASGGGEETQYF | TGTGCCAGCAGCGAGGCGGCTAGCGGGGGAGGTGAAGAGACCCAGTACTTC
NA | TRBJ2-5 | NA | TRBV7-2 | CASSLAPGTETQYF | TGTGCCAGCAGCTTAGCCCCAGGGACCGAGACCCAGTACTTC
NA | TRBJ1-2 | NA | TRBV6-5 | CAISYGSGNYGYTF | TGTGCCATCAGTTACGGGTCAGGGAACTATGGCTACACCTTC
many | TRBJ1-2 | NA | TRBV7-9 | CASSSTSGDYGYTF | TGTGCCAGCAGCTCCACCTCGGGGGACTATGGCTACACCTTC
many | TRBJ2-7 | NA | TRBV29-1 | CSVALGNLGEQYF | TGCAGCGTTGCCCTCGGTAATTTGGGCGAGCAGTACTTC
NA | TRBJ1-1 | NA | TRBV7-9 | CASSRQEYTEAFF | TGTGCCAGCAGCCGACAAGAATACACTGAAGCTTTCTTT
NA | TRBJ2-7 | TRBD1 | TRBV5-4 | CASSLLDFGTDYEQYF | TGTGCCAGCAGCTTGCTGGATTTCGGGACAGACTACGAGCAGTACTTC
many | TRBJ1-1 | TRBD1 | TRBV10-3 | CAISLQGDTEAFF | TGTGCCATCAGCCTCCAGGGGGACACTGAAGCTTTCTTT
many | TRBJ1-2 | NA | TRBV12-3/TRBV12-4 | CASSLREGYGYTF | TGTGCCAGCAGCCTCAGGGAAGGCTATGGCTACACCTTC
many | TRBJ1-6 | TRBD1 | TRBV5-1 | CASSLGTGESPLHF | TGCGCCAGCAGCTTGGGGACAGGGGAATCACCCCTCCACTTT
few | TRBJ1-5 | NA | TRBV11-2 | CASSLLDSTNQPQHF | TGTGCCAGCAGCTTGTTGGACAGTACGAATCAGCCCCAGCATTTT
many | TRBJ2-7 | TRBD1 | TRBV7-8 | CASSLLWTGDVQYF | TGTGCCAGCAGCTTACTATGGACAGGGGACGTGCAGTACTTC
NA | TRBJ1-2 | NA | TRBV24-1 | CATSAPGQLGYTF | TGTGCCACCAGTGCCCCGGGACAACTTGGCTACACCTTC
NA | TRBJ1-1 | NA | TRBV29-1 | CSIDMNTEAFF | TGCAGCATAGACATGAACACTGAAGCTTTCTTT
few | TRBJ1-1 | NA | TRBV14 | CASSQDYRYTEAFF | TGTGCCAGCAGCCAAGATTACAGGTACACTGAAGCTTTCTTT
NA | TRBJ1-4 | TRBD1 | TRBV15 | CATSRSTGGDEKLFF | TGTGCCACCAGCAGAAGTACAGGGGGCGACGAAAAACTGTTTTTT
many | TRBJ2-7 | TRBD2 | TRBV7-9 | CASSLETSGGSYEQYF | TGTGCCAGCAGCTTAGAGACTAGCGGGGGGTCCTACGAGCAGTACTTC
few | TRBJ1-6 | NA | TRBV5-1 | CASSFRVPNSPLHF | TGCGCCAGCAGCTTCAGGGTCCCTAATTCACCCCTCCACTTT
many | TRBJ1-3 | NA | TRBV6-1 | CASSRQGNTIYF | TGTGCCAGCAGTCGCCAGGGAAACACCATATATTTT
few | TRBJ2-7 | NA | TRBV20-1 | CSASLSASKGEQYF | TGCAGTGCTAGCCTCAGCGCATCTAAGGGCGAGCAGTACTTC
NA | TRBJ2-6 | NA | TRBV7-9 | CASSQVEANVLTF | TGTGCCAGCAGCCAAGTCGAGGCCAACGTCCTGACTTTC
few | TRBJ1-4 | TRBD1 | TRBV7-8 | CASSWGQGDEKLFF | TGTGCCAGCAGCTGGGGACAGGGCGATGAAAAACTGTTTTTT
few | TRBJ1-5 | NA | TRBV19 | CASSNRGGLNQPQHF | TGTGCCAGTAGTAATCGAGGAGGACTCAATCAGCCCCAGCATTTT
NA | TRBJ2-7 | NA | TRBV19 | CASSYSGSGEQYF | TGTGCCAGCAGTTACTCCGGGTCCGGCGAGCAGTACTTC
few | TRBJ1-1 | TRBD1 | TRBV2 | CASRDRTGGTEAFF | TGTGCCAGCAGAGATAGGACAGGGGGCACTGAAGCTTTCTTT
many | TRBJ1-2 | NA | TRBV6-5 | CASSYSSGFGIEGYTF | TGTGCCAGCAGTTACTCGTCAGGTTTCGGGATTGAGGGCTACACCTTC
NA | TRBJ2-5 | TRBD2 | TRBV10-3 | CAISSPERGRATRYF | TGTGCCATCAGTTCCCCCGAACGCGGGAGGGCGACCCGGTACTTC
NA | TRBJ1-4 | TRBD1 | TRBV9 | CASSAVGQGGANEKLFF | TGTGCCAGCAGCGCAGTGGGACAGGGTGGGGCTAATGAAAAACTGTTTTTT
NA | TRBJ2-1 | NA | TRBV20-1 | CSARKGDQQFF | TGCAGTGCTAGGAAGGGCGATCAGCAGTTCTTC
many | TRBJ1-1 | TRBD1 | TRBV7-9 | CASSLARQGNTEAFF | TGTGCCAGCAGCTTAGCAAGACAGGGGAACACTGAAGCTTTCTTT
NA | TRBJ2-2 | NA | TRBV12-3/TRBV12-4 | CASPGPTGELFF | TGTGCCAGCCCAGGCCCCACCGGGGAGCTGTTTTTT
many | TRBJ1-2 | NA | TRBV10-3 | CAISAAGSGYTF | TGTGCCATCAGTGCTGCAGGGAGTGGCTACACCTTC
many | TRBJ1-6 | NA | TRBV2 | CASSELGRVLHF | TGTGCCAGCAGTGAACTAGGTCGGGTCCTCCACTTT
NA | TRBJ1-3 | NA | TRBV20-1 | CSALVDGLSSGNTIYF | TGCAGTGCTTTAGTTGACGGTTTAAGCTCTGGAAACACCATATATTTT
few | TRBJ1-1 | NA | TRBV29-1 | CSVESSSGGFGMNTEAFF | TGCAGCGTTGAAAGTTCGTCTGGAGGGTTCGGCATGAACACTGAAGCTTTCTTT
NA | TRBJ1-2 | NA | TRBV9 | CASSVVGSSYGYTF | TGTGCCAGCAGCGTAGTAGGCAGCTCCTATGGCTACACCTTC
NA | TRBJ2-7 | NA | TRBV24-1 | CALEGAAYEQYF | TGTGCCTTGGAGGGGGCTGCCTACGAGCAGTACTTC
NA | TRBJ2-5 | TRBD1 | TRBV29-1 | CSDRTGVGSTQYF | TGCAGCGATCGGACAGGGGTGGGTTCGACCCAGTACTTC
few | TRBJ1-1 | NA | TRBV7-3 | CASSPDGKTEAFF | TGTGCCAGCAGCCCGGACGGAAAAACTGAAGCTTTCTTT
NA | TRBJ2-7 | TRBD1 | TRBV10-3 | CARAGTGNDEQYF | TGTGCTAGAGCCGGGACAGGGAATGACGAGCAGTACTTC
NA | TRBJ1-3 | NA | TRBV9 | CASSSMDVSGNTIYF | TGTGCCAGCAGCTCCATGGACGTCTCTGGAAACACCATATATTTT
few | TRBJ2-7 | TRBD2 | TRBV15 | CATSRDLGTSGGHEQYF | TGTGCCACCAGCAGAGATTTGGGGACTAGCGGGGGCCACGAGCAGTACTTC
few | TRBJ1-2 | NA | TRBV28 | CASSRPYGYTF | TGTGCCAGCAGCCGCCCCTATGGCTACACCTTC
NA | TRBJ1-1 | NA | TRBV6-5 | CASSYGSAFF | TGTGCCAGCAGTTACGGGTCGGCTTTCTTT
NA | TRBJ1-1 | TRBD1 | TRBV7-9 | CASSSLDRGLENTEAFF | TGTGCCAGCAGCTCCCTCGACAGGGGGCTAGAGAACACTGAAGCTTTCTTT